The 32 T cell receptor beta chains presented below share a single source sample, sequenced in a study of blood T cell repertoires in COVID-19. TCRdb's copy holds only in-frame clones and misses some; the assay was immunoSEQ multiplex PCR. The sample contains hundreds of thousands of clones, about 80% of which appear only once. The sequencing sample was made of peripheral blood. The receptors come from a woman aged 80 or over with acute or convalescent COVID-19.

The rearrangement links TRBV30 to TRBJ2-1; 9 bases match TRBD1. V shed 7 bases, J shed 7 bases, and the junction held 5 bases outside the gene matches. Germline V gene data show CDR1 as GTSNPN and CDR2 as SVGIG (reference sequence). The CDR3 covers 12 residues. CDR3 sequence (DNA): TGTGCCTTTGAACAGGGGGCGAATGAGCAGTTCTTC. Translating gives CAFEQGANEQFF.

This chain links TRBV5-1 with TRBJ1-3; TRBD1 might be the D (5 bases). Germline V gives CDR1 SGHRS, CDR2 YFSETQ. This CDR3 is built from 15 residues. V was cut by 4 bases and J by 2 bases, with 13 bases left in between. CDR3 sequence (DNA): TGCGCCAGCAGCGCCTCCGGGACTGCTGGAAACACCATATATTTT. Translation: CASSASGTAGNTIYF. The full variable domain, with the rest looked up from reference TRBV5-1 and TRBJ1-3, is KAGVTQTPRYLIKTRGQQVTLSCSPISGHRSVSWYQQTPGQGLQFLFEYFSETQRNKGNFPGRFSGRQFSNSRSEMNVSTLELGDSALYLCASSASGTAGNTIYFGEGSWLTVV.

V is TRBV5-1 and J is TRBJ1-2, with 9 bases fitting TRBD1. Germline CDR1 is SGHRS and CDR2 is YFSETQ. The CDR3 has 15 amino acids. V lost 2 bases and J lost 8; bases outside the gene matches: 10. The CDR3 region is CASSLIETGGHGYTF. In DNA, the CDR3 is TGCGCCAGCAGCTTAATAGAGACAGGGGGTCACGGCTACACCTTC.

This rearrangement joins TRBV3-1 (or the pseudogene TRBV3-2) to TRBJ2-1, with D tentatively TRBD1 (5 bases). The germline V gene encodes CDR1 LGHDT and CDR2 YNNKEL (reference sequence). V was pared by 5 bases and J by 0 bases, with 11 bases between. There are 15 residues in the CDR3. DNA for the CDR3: TGTGCCAGCAGCTGGGAAGACAGCTCCTACAATGAGCAGTTCTTC. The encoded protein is CASSWEDSSYNEQFF.

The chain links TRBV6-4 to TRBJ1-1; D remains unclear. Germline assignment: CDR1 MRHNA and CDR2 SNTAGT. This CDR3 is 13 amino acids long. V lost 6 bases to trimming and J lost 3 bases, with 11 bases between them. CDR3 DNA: TGTGCCAGCAGCTATACAGTGTACACTGAAGCTTTCTTT. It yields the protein CASSYTVYTEAFF.

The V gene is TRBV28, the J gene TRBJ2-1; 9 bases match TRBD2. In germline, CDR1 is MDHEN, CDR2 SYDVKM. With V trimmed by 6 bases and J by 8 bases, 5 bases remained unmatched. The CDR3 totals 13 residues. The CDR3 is CASSPSGVDEQFF. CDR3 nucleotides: TGTGCCAGCAGCCCTAGCGGGGTTGATGAGCAGTTCTTC.

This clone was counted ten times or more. CDR3 region: CASWPGGVRNTGELFF. DNA of the CDR3: TGTGCCAGCTGGCCGGGGGGGGTCCGAAACACCGGGGAGCTGTTTTTT. The rearrangement uses TRBV27 and TRBJ2-2; 8 bases are a match to TRBD2. V trimming: 8 bases; J trimming: 2 bases; junction bases outside the gene matches: 10. This CDR3 comprises 16 residues. Germline values: CDR1 MNHEY, CDR2 SMNVEV (reference sequence).

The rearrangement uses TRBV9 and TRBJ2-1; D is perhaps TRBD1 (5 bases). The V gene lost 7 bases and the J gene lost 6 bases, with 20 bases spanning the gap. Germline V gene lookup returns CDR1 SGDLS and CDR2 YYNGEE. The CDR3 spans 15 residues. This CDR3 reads CASPWGSYQFNEQFF. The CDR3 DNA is TGTGCCAGCCCTTGGGGCAGCTACCAGTTCAATGAGCAGTTCTTC.

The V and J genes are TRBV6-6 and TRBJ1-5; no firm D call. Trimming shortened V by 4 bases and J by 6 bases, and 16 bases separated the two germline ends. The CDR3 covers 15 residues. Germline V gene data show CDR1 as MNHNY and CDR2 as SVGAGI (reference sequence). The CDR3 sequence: CASSSESRVGQPQHF. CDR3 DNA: TGTGCCAGCAGTTCCGAATCCCGGGTCGGTCAGCCCCAGCATTTT.

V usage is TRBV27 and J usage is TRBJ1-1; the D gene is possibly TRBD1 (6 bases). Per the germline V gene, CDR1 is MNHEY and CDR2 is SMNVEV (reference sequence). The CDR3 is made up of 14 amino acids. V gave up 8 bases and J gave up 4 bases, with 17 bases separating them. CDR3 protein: CASLRGGGSTEAFF. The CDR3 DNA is TGTGCCAGCCTGAGGGGGGGAGGGAGCACTGAAGCTTTCTTT.

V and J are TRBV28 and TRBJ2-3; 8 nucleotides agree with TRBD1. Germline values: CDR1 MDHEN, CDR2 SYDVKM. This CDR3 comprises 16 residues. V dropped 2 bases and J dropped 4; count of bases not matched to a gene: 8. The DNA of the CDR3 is TGTGCCAGCAGTTTAGGTCACAGGGGGGTCGCAGATACGCAGTATTTT. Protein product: CASSLGHRGVADTQYF.

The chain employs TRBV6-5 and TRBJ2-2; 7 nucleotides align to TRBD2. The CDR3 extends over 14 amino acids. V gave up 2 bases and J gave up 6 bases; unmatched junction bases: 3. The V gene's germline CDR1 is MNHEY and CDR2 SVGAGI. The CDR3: CASSYGLVAGELFF. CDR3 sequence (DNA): TGTGCCAGCAGTTACGGACTAGTCGCCGGGGAGCTGTTTTTT.

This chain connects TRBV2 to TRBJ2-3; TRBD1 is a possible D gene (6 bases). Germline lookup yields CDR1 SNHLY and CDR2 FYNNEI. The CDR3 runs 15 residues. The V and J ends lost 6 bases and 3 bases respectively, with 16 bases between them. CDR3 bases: TGTGCCAGCAGGGGCAGGGGCGACTTTACAGATACGCAGTATTTT. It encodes CASRGRGDFTDTQYF.

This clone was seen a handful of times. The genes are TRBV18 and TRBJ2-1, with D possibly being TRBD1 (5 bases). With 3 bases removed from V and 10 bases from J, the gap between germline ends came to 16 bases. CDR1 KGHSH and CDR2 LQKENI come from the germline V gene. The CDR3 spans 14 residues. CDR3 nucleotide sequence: TGTGCCAGCTCACCCCTAACAAGGGGTGGCGAGCAGTTCTTC. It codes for CASSPLTRGGEQFF.

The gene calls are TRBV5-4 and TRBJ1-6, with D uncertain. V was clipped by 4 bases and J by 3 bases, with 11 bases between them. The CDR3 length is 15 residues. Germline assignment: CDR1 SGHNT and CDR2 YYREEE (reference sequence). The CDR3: CASSLAGRYNSPLHF. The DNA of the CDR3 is TGTGCCAGCAGCCTGGCAGGCCGCTATAATTCACCCCTCCACTTT. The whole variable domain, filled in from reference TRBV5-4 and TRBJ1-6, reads ETGVTQSPTHLIKTRGQQVTLRCSSQSGHNTVSWYQQALGQGPQFIFQYYREEENGRGNFPPRFSGLQFPNYSSELNVNALELDDSALYLCASSLAGRYNSPLHFGNGTRLTVT.

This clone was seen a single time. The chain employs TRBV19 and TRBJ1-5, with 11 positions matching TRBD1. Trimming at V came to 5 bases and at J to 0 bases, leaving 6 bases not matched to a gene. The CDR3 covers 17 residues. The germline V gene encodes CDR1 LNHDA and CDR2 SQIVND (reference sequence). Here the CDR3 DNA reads TGTGCCAGTAGTCCTCGGACAGGGGGCAATAGCAATCAGCCCCAGCATTTT. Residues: CASSPRTGGNSNQPQHF.

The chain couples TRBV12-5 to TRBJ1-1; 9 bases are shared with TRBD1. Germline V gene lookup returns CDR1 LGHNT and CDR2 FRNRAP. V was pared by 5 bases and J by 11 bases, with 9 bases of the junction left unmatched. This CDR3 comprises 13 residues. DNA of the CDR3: TGTGCTAGTGGTCCGGGACAGGGACGGGAGGCTTTCTTT. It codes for CASGPGQGREAFF.

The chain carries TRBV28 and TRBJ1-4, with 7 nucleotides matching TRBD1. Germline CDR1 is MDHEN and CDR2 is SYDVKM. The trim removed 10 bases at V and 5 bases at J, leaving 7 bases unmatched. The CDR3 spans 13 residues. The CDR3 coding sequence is TGTGCCATAGCCGGGACAGTAAATGAAAAACTGTTTTTT. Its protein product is CAIAGTVNEKLFF.

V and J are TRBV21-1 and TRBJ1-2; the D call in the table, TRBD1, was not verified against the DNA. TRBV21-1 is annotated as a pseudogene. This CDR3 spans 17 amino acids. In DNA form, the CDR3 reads TGTGCCAGCAGTCTCTCCACTCAGGACATAGGGAACTATGGCTACACCTTC. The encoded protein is CASSLSTQDIGNYGYTF.

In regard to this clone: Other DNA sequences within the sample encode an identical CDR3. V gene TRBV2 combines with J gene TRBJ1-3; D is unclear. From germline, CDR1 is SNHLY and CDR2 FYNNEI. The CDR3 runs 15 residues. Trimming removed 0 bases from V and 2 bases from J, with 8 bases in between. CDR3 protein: CASSEARGPGNTIYF. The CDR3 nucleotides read TGTGCCAGCAGTGAAGCGCGGGGTCCTGGAAACACCATATATTTT.

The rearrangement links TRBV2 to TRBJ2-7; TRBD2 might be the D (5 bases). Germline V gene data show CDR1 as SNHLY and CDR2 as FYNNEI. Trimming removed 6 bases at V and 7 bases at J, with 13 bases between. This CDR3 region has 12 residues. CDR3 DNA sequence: TGTGCCAGCAGCCAGGACTCGGGGGAGCAGTACTTC. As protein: CASSQDSGEQYF.

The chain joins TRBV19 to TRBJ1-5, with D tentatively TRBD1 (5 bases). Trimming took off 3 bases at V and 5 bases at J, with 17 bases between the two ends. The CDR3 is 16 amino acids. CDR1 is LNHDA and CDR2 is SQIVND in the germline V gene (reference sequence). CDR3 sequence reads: CASSMSQGLADQPQHF. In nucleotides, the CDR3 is TGTGCCAGTAGTATGAGTCAGGGCTTGGCGGATCAGCCCCAGCATTTT.

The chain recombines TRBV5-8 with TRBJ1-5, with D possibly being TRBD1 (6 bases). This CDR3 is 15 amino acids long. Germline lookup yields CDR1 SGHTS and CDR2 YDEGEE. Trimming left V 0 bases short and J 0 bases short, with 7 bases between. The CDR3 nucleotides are TGTGCCAGCAGCTTGGAAGGGGGTAGCAATCAGCCCCAGCATTTT. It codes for CASSLEGGSNQPQHF.

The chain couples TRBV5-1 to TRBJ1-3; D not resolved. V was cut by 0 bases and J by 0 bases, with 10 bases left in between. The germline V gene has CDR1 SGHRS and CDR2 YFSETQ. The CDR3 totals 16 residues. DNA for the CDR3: TGCGCCAGCAGCTTGGAGGCGGCCATCTCTGGAAACACCATATATTTT. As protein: CASSLEAAISGNTIYF.

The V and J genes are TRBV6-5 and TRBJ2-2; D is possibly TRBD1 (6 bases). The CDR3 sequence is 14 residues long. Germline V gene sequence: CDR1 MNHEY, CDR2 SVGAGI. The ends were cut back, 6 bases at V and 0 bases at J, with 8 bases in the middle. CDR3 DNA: TGTGCCAGCAGCCGGGACACGAACACCGGGGAGCTGTTTTTT. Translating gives CASSRDTNTGELFF.

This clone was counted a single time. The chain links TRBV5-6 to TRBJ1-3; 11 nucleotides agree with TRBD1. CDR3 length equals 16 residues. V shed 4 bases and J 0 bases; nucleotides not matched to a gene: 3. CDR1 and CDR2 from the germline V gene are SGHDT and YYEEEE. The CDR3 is CASSRDRGNSGNTIYF. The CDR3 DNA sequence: TGTGCCAGCAGCCGGGACAGGGGGAACTCTGGAAACACCATATATTTT.

CDR3: CASSLSGDTSSYNEQFF. The CDR3 DNA sequence: TGTGCCAGCAGCTTGTCCGGTGACACTAGCTCCTACAATGAGCAGTTCTTC. The chain joins TRBV5-6 to TRBJ2-1; tentative D call: TRBD2 (5 bases). V was pared by 1 base and J by 0 bases, with 14 bases between. The CDR3 spans 17 residues. Per the germline V gene, CDR1 is SGHDT and CDR2 is YYEEEE. The full variable domain, with the rest looked up from reference TRBV5-6 and TRBJ2-1, is DAGVTQSPTHLIKTRGQQVTLRCSPKSGHDTVSWYQQALGQGPQFIFQYYEEEERQRGNFPDRFSGHQFPNYSSELNVNALLLGDSALYLCASSLSGDTSSYNEQFFGPGTRLTVL.

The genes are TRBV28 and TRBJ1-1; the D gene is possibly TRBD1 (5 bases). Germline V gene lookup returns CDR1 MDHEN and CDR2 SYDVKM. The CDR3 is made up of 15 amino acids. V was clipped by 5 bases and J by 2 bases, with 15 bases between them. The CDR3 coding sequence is TGTGCCAGCAGTCCCCCCAAGGGGCTAAACACTGAAGCTTTCTTT. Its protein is CASSPPKGLNTEAFF.

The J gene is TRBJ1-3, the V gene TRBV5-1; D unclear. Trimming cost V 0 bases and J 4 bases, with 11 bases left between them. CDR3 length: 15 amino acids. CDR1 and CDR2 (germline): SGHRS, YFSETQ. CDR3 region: CASSLGPVVGNTIYF. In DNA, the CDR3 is TGCGCCAGCAGCTTGGGCCCGGTCGTGGGAAACACCATATATTTT. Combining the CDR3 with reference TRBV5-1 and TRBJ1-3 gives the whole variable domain KAGVTQTPRYLIKTRGQQVTLSCSPISGHRSVSWYQQTPGQGLQFLFEYFSETQRNKGNFPGRFSGRQFSNSRSEMNVSTLELGDSALYLCASSLGPVVGNTIYFGEGSWLTVV.

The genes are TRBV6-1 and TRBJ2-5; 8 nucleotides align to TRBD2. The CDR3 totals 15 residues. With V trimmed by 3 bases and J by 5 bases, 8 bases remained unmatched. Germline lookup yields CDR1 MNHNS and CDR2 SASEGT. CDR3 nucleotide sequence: TGTGCCAGCAGTGAGCCGGGGGGGCCTGGCGAGACCCAGTACTTC. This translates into CASSEPGGPGETQYF.

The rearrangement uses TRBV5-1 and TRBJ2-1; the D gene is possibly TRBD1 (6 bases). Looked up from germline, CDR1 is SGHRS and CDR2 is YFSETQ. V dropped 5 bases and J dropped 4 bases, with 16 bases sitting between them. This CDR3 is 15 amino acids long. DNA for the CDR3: TGCGCCAGCAGAGTAAGGTTGGACAGATACAATGAGCAGTTCTTC. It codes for CASRVRLDRYNEQFF.

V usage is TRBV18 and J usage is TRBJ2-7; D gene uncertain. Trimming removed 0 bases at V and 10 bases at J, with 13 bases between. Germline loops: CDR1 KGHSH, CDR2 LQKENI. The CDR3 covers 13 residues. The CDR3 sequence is CASSPPTVPRQYF. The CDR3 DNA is TGTGCCAGCTCACCACCGACTGTCCCTAGACAGTACTTC.